Each of the 24 T cell receptor beta chains below was sequenced from the same sample in a study of regulatory T cells in long-lasting Graves disease. Time point defined: newly diagnosed GD, antithyroid drugs for less than 3 months. Generation of the TCR library employed RNA extracted from PBMCs. Combining iRepertoire HTBI primers with Arm-PCR of CDR3 regions, the authors built TCR beta libraries. TCRdb ran MiXCR on the multiplex PCR reads and lists one entry per CDR3 protein. This sample has over 300,000 distinct CDR3 sequences; about 16% occur once, and the top ten carry 20% to 25%. This specimen was peripheral blood mononuclear cells (PBMCs), taken at new diagnosis, from a patient treated with antithyroid drugs. The receptors originated from a female donor with Graves disease.

This clonotype has ten or more counts. The genes are TRBV9 and TRBJ2-3; D is undetermined. V was pared by 0 bases and J by 6 bases, with 11 bases between. CDR3 length: 14 amino acids. Per the germline V gene, CDR1 is SGDLS and CDR2 is YYNGEE. The CDR3 nucleotides are TGTGCCAGCAGCGTAGGCCTCACTCGGGATACGCAGTATTTT. Translation gives CASSVGLTRDTQYF.

Many counts were recorded for this clonotype. This chain links TRBV24-1 with TRBJ2-3, with 13 bases matching TRBD2. The V segment lost 4 bases and the J segment 4 bases; nucleotides outside the gene matches: 4. CDR3 length: 16 amino acids. CDR1 is KGHDR and CDR2 is SFDVKD in the germline V gene. CDR3 sequence (DNA): TGTGCCACCAGTGACCCAGGACTAGCGGGAGCAGATACGCAGTATTTT. Translating gives CATSDPGLAGADTQYF.

This clonotype appeared many times. The V call is TRBV7-9, the J call TRBJ2-1; perhaps TRBD2 as D (5 bases). CDR1 is SEHNR, CDR2 FQNEAQ, per germline (reference sequence). The V end lost 5 bases, the J end lost 8 bases, and 10 bases lay between the germline ends. This CDR3 region has 12 residues. The CDR3 sequence: CASSGLSDEQFF. The CDR3 bases are TGTGCCAGCAGCGGACTCTCCGATGAGCAGTTCTTC.

This clonotype was recorded a few times. This chain joins TRBV20-1 and TRBJ2-7; D possibly matches TRBD1 or TRBD2 (7 bases each). Deletions cut 5 bases from V and 7 bases from J, with 24 bases between. CDR3 length: 15 amino acids. Germline V lookup: CDR1 DFQATT, CDR2 SNEGSKA (reference sequence). CDR3 in DNA: TGCAGTGCTCAGGGGGGGGTTAGCGGTCATTCGGAGCAGTACTTC. This gives the protein CSAQGGVSGHSEQYF.

Comments on this clonotype: This may be a read error, as it is one base from a much larger clone. The rearrangement joins TRBV6-9 to TRBJ2-1, with D possibly matching TRBD1 (5 bases). The CDR3 has 14 amino acids. Per the germline V gene, CDR1 is MNHGY and CDR2 is SVAAGI. CDR3: CTSSYTGRAVEQFF. In DNA, the CDR3 is TGTACCAGCAGTTACACCGGCAGGGCTGTTGAGCAGTTCTTC.

Notes on this clonotype: This may arise from a read error, as a much more abundant clone is one base away. In this CDR3 the conserved last residue, phenylalanine or tryptophan, is missing, so a read error is likely. V is TRBV6-1 and J is TRBJ1-1; D call uncertain. Germline CDR1 and CDR2: MNHNS and SASEGT. Trimming removed 0 bases at V and 0 bases at J, with 8 bases between. This CDR3 contains 15 residues. The CDR3: CASSEAGRMNTEAFS. CDR3 coding DNA: TGTGCCAGCAGTGAAGCTGGCAGGATGAACACTGAAGCTTTCTCT.

In its sample, this clonotype was seen many times. The rearrangement joins TRBV28 to TRBJ1-4; the match to TRBD1 covers 8 bases. The CDR3 covers 14 residues. CDR1 MDHEN and CDR2 SYDVKM come from the germline V gene. V lost 5 bases to trimming and J lost 8 bases; unmatched junction nucleotides: 7. CDR3 region: CASSIGTGAEKLFF. Written as DNA, the CDR3 is TGTGCCAGCAGTATCGGGACAGGTGCGGAAAAACTGTTTTTT. Full variable domain (rest looked up from reference TRBV28 and TRBJ1-4): DVKVTQSSRYLVKRTGEKVFLECVQDMDHENMFWYRQDPGLGLRLIYFSYDVKMKEKGDIPEGYSVSREKKERFSLILESASTNQTSMYLCASSIGTGAEKLFFGSGTQLSVL.

This clonotype was seen ten or more times. V and J are TRBV5-5 and TRBJ2-5; 11 bases align to TRBD2. Germline V gene data show CDR1 as SGHKS and CDR2 as YYEKEE (reference sequence). The V and J ends lost 4 bases and 4 bases, in that order; junction bases with no gene match: 6. This CDR3 spans 15 amino acids. CDR3 nucleotide sequence: TGTGCCAGCAGCACCACTAGCGGGGGCGCAGAGACCCAGTACTTC. Its translation: CASSTTSGGAETQYF.

CDR3 in DNA: TGCAGCGTTGCTTCCTCGGGGGGGGGTACGCAGTATTTT. Amino acid sequence: CSVASSGGGTQYF. The chain employs TRBV29-1 and TRBJ2-1; 8 positions agree with TRBD2. With the DNA end fitting TRBJ2-3 better, the J assignment may be wrong. This CDR3 comprises 13 residues. The germline gives CDR1 SQVTM, CDR2 ANQGSEA.

This clonotype was counted many times. The rearrangement links TRBV4-1 to TRBJ1-4; D is unresolved. CDR3 length equals 17 residues. V was pared by 1 base and J by 5 bases, with 17 bases between. From germline, CDR1 is MGHRA and CDR2 YSYEKL. CDR3 DNA: TGCGCCAGCAGCCAAGGACTTGTCGGCCCGGCGAATGAAAAACTGTTTTTT. This translates into CASSQGLVGPANEKLFF.

The chain employs TRBV12-3 or TRBV12-4 and TRBJ1-3; D unresolved. The V and J ends lost 6 bases and 4 bases respectively, with 7 bases between them. The CDR3 sequence is 12 residues long. CDR3 loop: CASSQRGNTIYF. For the CDR3, the DNA is TGTGCCAGCAGCCAACGGGGAAACACCATATATTTT.

This clonotype was seen many times. CDR3 amino acids: CASSLSATGINYGYTF. The CDR3 DNA is TGCGCCAGCAGCTTGTCTGCCACAGGGATAAACTATGGCTACACCTTC. V and J are TRBV5-1 and TRBJ1-2, with a possible D match to TRBD1 (6 bases). The CDR3 totals 16 residues. V was trimmed by 1 base and J by 2 bases, leaving 15 bases between them. Germline V CDR1 and CDR2: SGHRS, YFSETQ.

This clonotype was seen ten or more times. The CDR3, as DNA: TGTGCCAGCAGCGGTCCGGAGACTAGCGGGGTGTACCAAGAGACCCAGTACTTC. Residues: CASSGPETSGVYQETQYF. The V and J genes are TRBV9 and TRBJ2-5, with TRBD2 matching over 11 bases. The CDR3 spans 18 residues. In germline, CDR1 is SGDLS, CDR2 YYNGEE. V dropped 3 bases and J dropped 0; count of bases not matched to a gene: 10.

This clonotype has at least ten counts. This chain connects TRBV4-1 to TRBJ2-5, with a tentative D call TRBD2 (5 bases). Germline V gene lookup returns CDR1 MGHRA and CDR2 YSYEKL. Trimming stripped 1 base from V and 1 base from J, with 10 bases between. This CDR3 region has 15 residues. CDR3 sequence: CASSQVGGTQETQYF. Written as DNA, the CDR3 is TGCGCCAGCAGCCAAGTAGGAGGTACCCAAGAGACCCAGTACTTC.

There are many counts of this clonotype. The V gene is TRBV11-2, the J gene TRBJ2-1, with 9 bases that match TRBD1. Germline trimming cut 1 base from V and 7 bases from J; bases unmatched to any gene: 5. CDR3 length: 15 residues. Germline V gene lookup returns CDR1 SGHAT and CDR2 FQNNGV. The CDR3 loop is CASSLVWTGVNEQFF. CDR3 nucleotide sequence: TGTGCCAGCAGCTTAGTGTGGACAGGGGTAAATGAGCAGTTCTTC.

Regarding this clonotype: A far larger clone is only one base removed, so a read error is likely. Given the absence of the conserved phenylalanine or tryptophan at the CDR3 end, a read error is likely. The chain combines TRBV5-4 with TRBJ2-7; TRBD1 aligns across 7 bases. V was clipped by 4 bases and J by 3 bases; unmatched bases: 10. Germline-derived CDR1 and CDR2 are SGHNT and YYREEE (reference sequence). The CDR3 has 15 residues. The chain's CDR3 is CASSKGTAPNYEQYL. The CDR3 nucleotides are TGTGCCAGCAGCAAAGGGACAGCACCCAACTACGAGCAGTACCTC.

J is TRBJ1-4 and V is TRBV10-3; D not resolved. V lost 5 bases, J lost 0 bases, and 10 bases lay in between. Germline CDR1 is ENHRY and CDR2 is SYGVKD. This CDR3 is 15 amino acids long. The CDR3 spells CAISRPTATNEKLFF. The CDR3 DNA reads TGTGCCATCAGTCGACCGACGGCAACTAATGAAAAACTGTTTTTT.

The chain combines TRBV28 with TRBJ2-3, with D maybe TRBD2 (6 bases). Germline CDR1 and CDR2: MDHEN and SYDVKM. The V end was cut by 6 bases, the J end by 2 bases, with 12 bases between. This CDR3 is 14 amino acids long. DNA for the CDR3: TGTGCCAGCAGCCTTAGCGGACTCACAGATACGCAGTATTTT. Residues: CASSLSGLTDTQYF.

This chain connects TRBV7-2 to TRBJ1-2, with 12 nucleotides matching TRBD1. CDR1 is SGHTA, CDR2 FQGNSA, per germline. The V segment lost 3 bases and the J segment 3 bases; nucleotides outside the gene matches: 5. The CDR3 extends over 16 amino acids. The CDR3 nucleotides read TGTGCCAGCAGCTTCGGGGGACAGGGGGCGGACTATGGCTACACCTTC. This codes for CASSFGGQGADYGYTF. Drawing the rest from reference TRBV7-2 and TRBJ1-2, the complete variable domain is GAGVSQSPSNKVTEKGKDVELRCDPISGHTALYWYRQSLGQGLEFLIYFQGNSAPDKSGLPSDRFSAERTGGSVSTLTIQRTQQEDSAVYLCASSFGGQGADYGYTFGSGTRLTVV.

The sample holds many counts of this clonotype. The CDR3 here is CASSPRGADEQFF. CDR3 DNA sequence: TGCGCCAGCAGCCCCCGCGGAGCTGATGAGCAGTTCTTC. The rearrangement uses TRBV4-1 and TRBJ2-1, with unresolved D. This CDR3 has 13 residues. The germline CDR1 and CDR2 sequences are MGHRA and YSYEKL. The ends were cut back, 4 bases at V and 8 bases at J, with 12 bases in the middle.

This clonotype was recorded many times. The chain is built from TRBV20-1 and TRBJ2-7; D not certain. The CDR3 totals 11 residues. CDR1 is DFQATT, CDR2 SNEGSKA, per germline (reference sequence). The germline V and J ends were trimmed by 5 bases and 2 bases, with 7 bases remaining between them. The CDR3 reads CSAPGPYEQYF. CDR3 DNA: TGCAGTGCTCCGGGCCCCTACGAGCAGTACTTC.

This clonotype was observed many times. The chain combines TRBV20-1 with TRBJ2-1; maybe TRBD1 (6 bases). The CDR3 totals 14 residues. V gave up 0 bases and J gave up 8 bases, with 14 bases separating them. The germline V gene has CDR1 DFQATT and CDR2 SNEGSKA (reference sequence). As DNA, the CDR3 is TGCAGTGCTAGAGATTTGGGGGCAGGGGATGAGCAGTTCTTC. This gives the protein CSARDLGAGDEQFF.

This sequence joins TRBV19 and TRBJ1-2; unclear D gene. Germline V CDR1 and CDR2: LNHDA, SQIVND (reference sequence). The CDR3 has 14 residues. Trimming took 7 bases from V and 6 from J, leaving 18 bases between them. The DNA of the CDR3 is TGTGCCAGTACCGCGACGGCTAACCAGCATGGCTACACCTTC. This codes for CASTATANQHGYTF.

Many counts were recorded for this clonotype. The CDR3 DNA sequence: TGCAGCGTTGAAGAGGGGCGGCGGGGGGAGACCCAGTACTTC. It is translated as CSVEEGRRGETQYF. This chain uses TRBV29-1 with TRBJ2-5; 7 bases line up with TRBD2. The CDR3 loop spans 14 amino acids. V trimming: 0 bases; J trimming: 5 bases; junction bases outside the gene matches: 6. CDR1 and CDR2 from the germline V gene are SQVTM and ANQGSEA.